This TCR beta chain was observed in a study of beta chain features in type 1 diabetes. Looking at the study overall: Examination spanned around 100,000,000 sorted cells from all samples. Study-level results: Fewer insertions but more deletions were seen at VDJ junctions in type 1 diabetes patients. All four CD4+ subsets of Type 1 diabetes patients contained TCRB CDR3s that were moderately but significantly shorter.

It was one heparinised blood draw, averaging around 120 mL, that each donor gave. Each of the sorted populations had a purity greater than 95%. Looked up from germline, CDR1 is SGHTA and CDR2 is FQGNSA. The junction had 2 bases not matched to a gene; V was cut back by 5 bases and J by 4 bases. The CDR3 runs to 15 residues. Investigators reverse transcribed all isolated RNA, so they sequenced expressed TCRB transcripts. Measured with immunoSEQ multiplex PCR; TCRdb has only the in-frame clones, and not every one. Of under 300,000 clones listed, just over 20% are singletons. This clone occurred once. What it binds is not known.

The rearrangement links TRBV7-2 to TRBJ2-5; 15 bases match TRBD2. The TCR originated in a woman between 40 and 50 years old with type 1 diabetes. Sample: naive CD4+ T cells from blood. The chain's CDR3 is CASSQGLAGGETQYF. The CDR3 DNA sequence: TGTGCCAGCAGCCAGGGACTAGCGGGGGGAGAGACCCAGTACTTC.